This T cell receptor beta chain was sequenced in a study of T cell responses to AZD1222 COVID-19 vaccine. Germline-derived CDR1 and CDR2 are SGHRS and YFSETQ. Trimming stripped 4 bases from V and 0 bases from J, with 13 bases between. The CDR3 is made up of 15 amino acids. Profiling relied on immunoSEQ multiplex PCR, and the TCRdb table lists in-frame clones only, not all of them. The sample comprises 85,000 to 130,000 clones, about 83% of which are singletons, and less than 3.5% rests with the top ten. A remark on this clone: Its target is not known.

Whole-study findings and limits: Across spike, vaccine-associated CD4 TCRs were found, dominant at 160-218 and 743-854.

This chain joins TRBV5-1 and TRBJ1-2, with unresolved D. This sequence was found in an adult in good health. The sequencing here drew on peripheral blood, taken on day 0 of AZD1222 vaccination. The CDR3 DNA is TGCGCCAGCAGCCCGCCCGTAGGGACTAACTATGGCTACACCTTC. It is translated as CASSPPVGTNYGYTF. The full variable domain, rest sourced from reference TRBV5-1 and TRBJ1-2, is KAGVTQTPRYLIKTRGQQVTLSCSPISGHRSVSWYQQTPGQGLQFLFEYFSETQRNKGNFPGRFSGRQFSNSRSEMNVSTLELGDSALYLCASSPPVGTNYGYTFGSGTRLTVV.